The 21 T cell receptor beta chains presented below share a single source sample, sequenced in a study of blood T cell repertoires in COVID-19. Sequencing used immunoSEQ multiplex PCR; TCRdb keeps in-frame clones, though not all of them. The sample includes around 250,000 clones, around 82% of them seen just once. Sequenced: peripheral blood. The receptors originated from a human donor in a cohort sampled during active COVID-19.

The chain employs TRBV7-2 and TRBJ1-2, with D possibly matching TRBD1 (6 bases). The germline V and J ends were trimmed by 1 base and 4 bases, with 13 bases remaining between them. The CDR3 extends over 15 amino acids. Per germline, CDR1 SGHTA and CDR2 FQGNSA. CDR3 coding DNA: TGTGCCAGCAGCTTAGAGTGGGGGCGCGGCTATGGCTACACCTTC. Amino acids: CASSLEWGRGYGYTF.

The rearrangement joins TRBV2 to TRBJ1-6; 7 bases are a match to TRBD1. V was clipped by 4 bases and J by 7 bases; unmatched bases: 4. CDR3 size: 14 residues. Germline V gene data show CDR1 as SNHLY and CDR2 as FYNNEI. CDR3 DNA: TGTGCCAGCAGTGTTGTGACAGGGAATTCACCCCTCCACTTT. Its protein product is CASSVVTGNSPLHF. Full variable domain (remainder filled in from reference TRBV2 and TRBJ1-6): EPEVTQTPSHQVTQMGQEVILRCVPISNHLYFYWYRQILGQKVEFLVSFYNNEISEKSEIFDDQFSVERPDGSNFTLKIRSTKLEDSAMYFCASSVVTGNSPLHFGNGTRLTVT.

The rearrangement links TRBV7-9 to TRBJ1-2, with 9 nucleotides matching TRBD1. The CDR3 loop spans 14 amino acids. Germline trimming cut 6 bases from V and 8 bases from J; bases unmatched to any gene: 10. Germline V CDR1 and CDR2: SEHNR, FQNEAQ (reference sequence). This CDR3 reads CASSPGTGNGGYTF. CDR3 coding DNA: TGTGCCAGCAGTCCCGGGACAGGGAACGGCGGCTACACCTTC.

A few counts support this clone. The gene calls are TRBV10-3 and TRBJ2-1; 9 bases agree with TRBD1. CDR1 ENHRY and CDR2 SYGVKD come from the germline V gene. CDR3 length equals 13 residues. J gave up 8 bases and V 5 bases, and 4 bases lay outside the gene matches. CDR3: CAISSGQGYEQFF. The CDR3 DNA is TGTGCCATCAGTAGCGGACAGGGGTATGAGCAGTTCTTC.

This rearrangement joins TRBV19 to TRBJ2-2; 7 bases fit TRBD1. CDR3 length: 14 amino acids. The V segment lost 7 bases and the J segment 1 base; nucleotides outside the gene matches: 3. Germline lookup yields CDR1 LNHDA and CDR2 SQIVND (reference sequence). DNA of the CDR3: TGTGCCAGTAAAACAGGGGTGAACACCGGGGAGCTGTTTTTT. Residues: CASKTGVNTGELFF.

The V and J genes are TRBV5-4 and TRBJ2-2; possibly TRBD2 for D (5 bases). CDR3 length equals 14 residues. Germline V gene data show CDR1 as SGHNT and CDR2 as YYREEE (reference sequence). Trimming removed 4 bases at V and 1 base at J, with 8 bases between. In nucleotides, the CDR3 is TGTGCCAGCAGCGCAGGACTGAACACCGGGGAGCTGTTTTTT. This gives the protein CASSAGLNTGELFF.

A note on this clone: Other DNA sequences in this sample translate to the same CDR3. V usage is TRBV12-3 or TRBV12-4 and J usage is TRBJ1-1; the D gene is possibly TRBD1 (5 bases). The CDR3 has 13 amino acids. V was pared by 1 base and J by 4 bases, with 7 bases between. Here the CDR3 DNA reads TGTGCCAGCAGTTTAGGGGGGGGCACTGAAGCTTTCTTT. Translation: CASSLGGGTEAFF.

In this sample, this clone turned up a few times. This chain joins TRBV14 and TRBJ2-1; 9 positions match TRBD2. V lost 6 bases to trimming and J lost 9 bases; unmatched junction nucleotides: 12. Germline lookup yields CDR1 SGHDN and CDR2 FVKESK. The CDR3 loop spans 15 amino acids. The CDR3 sequence: CASRSQAGGSSEQFF. The CDR3, as DNA: TGTGCCAGCAGATCGCAAGCGGGAGGTAGCAGTGAGCAGTTCTTC.

This chain connects TRBV6-5 to TRBJ1-2; 9 bases match TRBD1. Looked up from germline, CDR1 is MNHEY and CDR2 is SVGAGI. J was trimmed by 7 bases and V by 4 bases; bases with no gene match: 7. This CDR3 has 14 residues. The CDR3 DNA reads TGTGCCAGCAGTTGGGGGACAGGGCTTAGTGGCTACACCTTC. It specifies CASSWGTGLSGYTF.

The CDR3 region is CASRPGGSYEQYF. The CDR3 DNA is TGTGCCAGCAGGCCAGGGGGATCCTACGAGCAGTACTTC. The J gene is TRBJ2-7, the V gene TRBV28; 7 nucleotides align to TRBD1. The junction had 3 bases not matched to a gene; V was cut back by 6 bases and J by 1 base. The CDR3 extends over 13 amino acids. Germline-derived CDR1 and CDR2 are MDHEN and SYDVKM.

V usage is TRBV24-1 and J usage is TRBJ2-7; possibly TRBD1 for D (6 bases). From germline, CDR1 is KGHDR and CDR2 SFDVKD. The CDR3 is made up of 15 amino acids. V was clipped by 4 bases and J by 2 bases, with 14 bases between them. This CDR3 is CATSESGQPPYEQYF. In DNA, the CDR3 is TGTGCCACCAGTGAATCGGGACAACCACCCTACGAGCAGTACTTC.

This clone was seen once. The chain employs TRBV7-9 and TRBJ1-5; no clear D. Germline V lookup: CDR1 SEHNR, CDR2 FQNEAQ (reference sequence). The ends were cut back, 0 bases at V and 6 bases at J, with 6 bases in the middle. The CDR3 consists of 13 residues. CDR3 DNA: TGTGCCAGCAGCTTAGCGATCGGTCAGCCCCAGCATTTT. It is translated as CASSLAIGQPQHF.

The rearrangement links TRBV14 to TRBJ1-6, with TRBD1 as a possible D gene (5 bases). This CDR3 has 15 amino acids. Per the germline V gene, CDR1 is SGHDN and CDR2 is FVKESK. V was pared by 4 bases and J by 10 bases, with 17 bases between. The CDR3 DNA is TGTGCCAGCAGCCCTACCGGGGGATTATCCTCACCCCTCCACTTT. Amino acids: CASSPTGGLSSPLHF.

This clone was counted a single time. This chain uses TRBV7-6 with TRBJ2-1, with TRBD1 matching 9 bases. Trimming cost V 4 bases and J 6 bases; bases outside gene matches: 4. Germline CDR1 is SGHVS and CDR2 is FNYEAQ. There are 14 residues in the CDR3. CDR3 in DNA: TGTGCCAGCAGCTACGGACAGGGGAGCAATGAGCAGTTCTTC. Translated, it gives CASSYGQGSNEQFF.

This clone came up a few times. The chain couples TRBV6-2 or TRBV6-3 to TRBJ2-3; TRBD2 matches at 9 bases. V lost 2 bases to trimming and J lost 9 bases; unmatched junction nucleotides: 12. Germline loops: CDR1 MNHEY, CDR2 SVGEGT. CDR3 size: 16 residues. This chain's CDR3 is CASSYGGLAPPETQYF. The CDR3 region has the DNA TGTGCCAGCAGTTACGGGGGACTAGCTCCCCCCGAAACGCAGTATTTT.

The chain uses TRBV5-4 and TRBJ2-1; 10 bases align to TRBD1. CDR1 SGHNT and CDR2 YYREEE come from the germline V gene (reference sequence). The J segment lost 2 bases and the V segment lost 4 bases, leaving 9 bases of the junction unmatched. The CDR3 sequence is 17 residues long. The chain's CDR3 is CASSGPPGQGTYNEQFF. The CDR3 region has the DNA TGTGCCAGCAGCGGACCGCCGGGACAGGGGACCTACAATGAGCAGTTCTTC.

In this sample, this clone turned up once. J is TRBJ2-5 and V is TRBV7-8; TRBD1 matches at 7 bases. Trimming removed 1 base from V and 3 bases from J; junction bases left unmatched: 2. The CDR3 consists of 14 residues. Germline CDR1 and CDR2: SGHVS and FQNEAQ. The CDR3 here is CASSLVDREETQYF. CDR3 DNA: TGTGCCAGCAGCTTAGTTGACAGGGAAGAGACCCAGTACTTC. Using reference TRBV7-8 and TRBJ2-5 for the parts outside the CDR3, the full variable domain is GAGVSQSPRYKVAKRGQDVALRCDPISGHVSLFWYQQALGQGPEFLTYFQNEAQLDKSGLPSDRFFAERPEGSVSTLKIQRTQQEDSAVYLCASSLVDREETQYFGPGTRLLVL.

This chain joins TRBV6-2 or TRBV6-3 and TRBJ2-7; a weak D match, TRBD1 (6 bases). V gave up 2 bases and J gave up 6 bases, with 11 bases separating them. The CDR3 is 13 amino acids. The germline V gene encodes CDR1 MNHEY and CDR2 SVGEGT. CDR3 bases: TGTGCCAGCAGTTACGGGGGCACAGGCGAGCAGTACTTC. Residues: CASSYGGTGEQYF.

This sequence joins TRBV11-3 and TRBJ2-2, with D maybe TRBD2 (5 bases). Germline V gene sequence: CDR1 SGHNT, CDR2 YENEEA. CDR3 length: 18 amino acids. The V end lost 2 bases, the J end lost 2 bases, and 18 bases lay between the germline ends. The CDR3 loop reads CASSLSSSGISNTGELFF. CDR3 DNA: TGTGCCAGCAGCTTATCCAGTTCGGGGATCTCCAACACCGGGGAGCTGTTTTTT. Looking up the rest from reference TRBV11-3 and TRBJ2-2 gives the full variable domain: EAGVVQSPRYKIIEKKQPVAFWCNPISGHNTLYWYLQNLGQGPELLIRYENEEAVDDSQLPKDRFSAERLKGVDSTLKIQPAELGDSAVYLCASSLSSSGISNTGELFFGEGSRLTVL.

The V call is TRBV5-4, the J call TRBJ1-2, with D tentatively TRBD1 (5 bases). Germline V lookup: CDR1 SGHNT, CDR2 YYREEE (reference sequence). This CDR3 has 14 amino acids. V was cut by 2 bases and J by 3 bases, with 11 bases left in between. The CDR3 loop reads CASSLEVGDYGYTF. CDR3 nucleotides: TGTGCCAGCAGCTTAGAAGTAGGGGACTATGGCTACACCTTC. Based on the CDR3 plus reference TRBV5-4 and TRBJ1-2, the full variable domain is ETGVTQSPTHLIKTRGQQVTLRCSSQSGHNTVSWYQQALGQGPQFIFQYYREEENGRGNFPPRFSGLQFPNYSSELNVNALELDDSALYLCASSLEVGDYGYTFGSGTRLTVV.

This chain links TRBV7-2 with TRBJ1-6, with 7 bases matching TRBD1. The trim removed 4 bases at V and 8 bases at J, leaving 8 bases unmatched. Germline CDR1 reads SGHTA; CDR2 reads FQGNSA. The CDR3 totals 15 residues. Here the CDR3 DNA reads TGTGCCAGCAGCTCGCAGACAGGGATGGATTCACCCCTCCACTTT. Translating it yields CASSSQTGMDSPLHF. The whole variable domain, remainder taken from reference TRBV7-2 and TRBJ1-6, is GAGVSQSPSNKVTEKGKDVELRCDPISGHTALYWYRQSLGQGLEFLIYFQGNSAPDKSGLPSDRFSAERTGGSVSTLTIQRTQQEDSAVYLCASSSQTGMDSPLHFGNGTRLTVT.